The entry below describes one T cell receptor (beta chain). Original handling: Counts of nucleated cells, estimated from reference gene primer amplification, were obtained. The assay was immunoSEQ multiplex PCR, and TCRdb's table has in-frame clones only and misses some. Clonal size and the V and J genes are those of that table, whereas D and trimming came from the DNA. The sample lists 150,000 to 200,000 clones; about four fifths were seen once. The germline CDR1 and CDR2 sequences are SGHTA and FQGNSA. The ends were cut back, 4 bases at V and 3 bases at J, with 11 bases in the middle. The CDR3 consists of 14 residues. It was during active infection that Seattle patients were enrolled and then longitudinally followed. These data originate in a study of blood T cell repertoires in COVID-19. On the study more broadly: Acute-phase and convalescent COVID-19 samples originated in the United States, Italy and Spain. Nucleic acid was either cDNA or gDNA, and it came from T cells, B-cell-depleted T cells, or PBMCs.

The chain employs TRBV7-2 and TRBJ2-3, with D possibly matching TRBD1 (5 bases). Material for sequencing was peripheral blood. The sequence was collected from a woman in her 70s with COVID-19, enrolled during active disease. CDR3 protein: CASSSGGATDTQYF. CDR3 bases: TGTGCCAGCAGCTCTGGTGGGGCTACAGATACGCAGTATTTT. The full variable domain, rest sourced from reference TRBV7-2 and TRBJ2-3, is GAGVSQSPSNKVTEKGKDVELRCDPISGHTALYWYRQSLGQGLEFLIYFQGNSAPDKSGLPSDRFSAERTGGSVSTLTIQRTQQEDSAVYLCASSSGGATDTQYFGPGTRLTVL.